These 8 T cell receptor beta chains were all obtained from the same sample, sequenced in a study of blood T cell repertoires in COVID-19. Repertoires were generated with immunoSEQ multiplex PCR, while TCRdb's copy carries only in-frame clones and drops some. Found here are around 250,000 clones, roughly 83% of them singletons; the top ten hold 9% to 15%. Sequencing input: peripheral blood. The receptors derive from a man older than 75 with acute or convalescent COVID-19.

This chain joins TRBV3-1 (or the pseudogene TRBV3-2) and TRBJ2-3; a weak D match, TRBD2 (5 bases). The CDR3 loop spans 18 amino acids. Trimming stripped 1 base from V and 3 bases from J, with 20 bases between. Germline CDR1 reads LGHDT; CDR2 reads YNNKEL (reference sequence). The CDR3 coding sequence is TGTGCCAGCAGCCAAGGGCGAAGGCTAGCCTTGGGAACAGATACGCAGTATTTT. Its protein product is CASSQGRRLALGTDTQYF.

The J gene is TRBJ2-1, the V gene TRBV3-1 (or the pseudogene TRBV3-2); D might be TRBD2 (6 bases). This CDR3 is built from 14 residues. The V and J ends lost 8 bases and 1 base respectively, with 12 bases between them. Germline values: CDR1 LGHDT, CDR2 YNNKEL (reference sequence). CDR3 region: CASGAGLSYNEQFF. CDR3 DNA sequence: TGTGCCAGCGGTGCGGGGCTATCCTACAATGAGCAGTTCTTC.

CDR3 DNA: TGTGCCAGTAGTTCCGGGACAGGGGGTTCGGCTTTCTTT. This translates into CASSSGTGGSAFF. V is TRBV19 and J is TRBJ1-1; 11 nucleotides agree with TRBD1. Unmatched junction bases numbered 7, after V lost 5 bases and J lost 11 bases. The germline gives CDR1 LNHDA, CDR2 SQIVND (reference sequence). The CDR3 totals 13 residues.

The chain joins TRBV2 to TRBJ1-4, with 10 bases aligning to TRBD1. Trimming removed 1 base from V and 5 bases from J; junction bases left unmatched: 1. The CDR3 extends over 15 amino acids. Germline-derived CDR1 and CDR2 are SNHLY and FYNNEI. CDR3 amino acids: CASSEGGQGNEKLFF. The CDR3 region has the DNA TGTGCCAGCAGTGAAGGGGGACAGGGGAATGAAAAACTGTTTTTT.

The rearrangement links TRBV19 to TRBJ1-2; no definite D call. From germline, CDR1 is LNHDA and CDR2 SQIVND (reference sequence). Trimming left V 4 bases short and J 0 bases short, with 9 bases between. This CDR3 is 14 amino acids long. CDR3 bases: TGTGCCAGTAGTAGGGCCATCTCTAACTATGGCTACACCTTC. This translates into CASSRAISNYGYTF.

This clone was recorded many times. V is TRBV28 and J is TRBJ1-4, with D maybe TRBD1 (6 bases). Germline V CDR1 and CDR2: MDHEN, SYDVKM. Trimming shortened V by 8 bases and J by 4 bases, and 14 bases separated the two germline ends. The CDR3 is 14 residues long. The CDR3 nucleotides read TGTGCCAGCTCCTCCGGGGGGCTTAATGAAAAACTGTTTTTT. Its protein is CASSSGGLNEKLFF.

This clone was seen only a few times. V usage is TRBV27 and J usage is TRBJ1-2; a possible D gene is TRBD1 (5 bases). The germline V gene has CDR1 MNHEY and CDR2 SMNVEV (reference sequence). Trimming pared 5 bases from V and 4 bases from J, leaving 11 bases between. The CDR3 is 13 residues long. In nucleotides, the CDR3 is TGTGCCAGCAGTCGTGGGGGGACCTATGGCTACACCTTC. The encoded protein is CASSRGGTYGYTF.

This rearrangement joins TRBV27 to TRBJ2-7; 9 bases match TRBD2. V lost 2 bases, J lost 3 bases, and 2 bases stayed unmatched. CDR3 size: 14 residues. Germline V gene data show CDR1 as MNHEY and CDR2 as SMNVEV (reference sequence). CDR3 region: CASSLKTSGYEQYF. CDR3 nucleotide sequence: TGTGCCAGCAGTTTAAAGACTAGCGGCTACGAGCAGTACTTC.